The clone carrying this T cell receptor beta chain was detected only a few times. The antigen remains undetermined. The CDR3 is 12 residues long. Between the trimmed V and J ends, which lost 8 bases and 6 bases, there was a span of 13 bases. Germline CDR1 SNHLY, CDR2 FYNNEI. Regarding the study as a whole: Greatest tumor Treg TCR overlap was with tumor naive CD4+ cells. In terms of TCR gene usage, tumor memory CD4+ T cells clustered together with blood and lymph node memory CD4+ cells, as well as with lymph node naive CD4+ cells.

After constant-region reverse-primer amplification, full-length variable regions underwent semi-nested PCR with Nested Universal Primer A. Each CDR3 protein gets one entry after TCRdb re-called the 5' RACE reads with MiXCR. This sample has about 32,000 distinct CDR3 sequences, with approximately 24% found just once. V gene TRBV2 combines with J gene TRBJ1-2; TRBD1 is a possible D gene (6 bases). This receptor was obtained from a female donor with breast cancer. The sample comprised memory CD4+ T cells sorted from blood. The subset denotes: memory CD4+ T cells, CD4+CD45RO+CD25-. Here the CDR3 reads CASLVGGDGYTF. CDR3 coding DNA: TGTGCCAGCCTCGTAGGGGGGGATGGCTACACCTTC.